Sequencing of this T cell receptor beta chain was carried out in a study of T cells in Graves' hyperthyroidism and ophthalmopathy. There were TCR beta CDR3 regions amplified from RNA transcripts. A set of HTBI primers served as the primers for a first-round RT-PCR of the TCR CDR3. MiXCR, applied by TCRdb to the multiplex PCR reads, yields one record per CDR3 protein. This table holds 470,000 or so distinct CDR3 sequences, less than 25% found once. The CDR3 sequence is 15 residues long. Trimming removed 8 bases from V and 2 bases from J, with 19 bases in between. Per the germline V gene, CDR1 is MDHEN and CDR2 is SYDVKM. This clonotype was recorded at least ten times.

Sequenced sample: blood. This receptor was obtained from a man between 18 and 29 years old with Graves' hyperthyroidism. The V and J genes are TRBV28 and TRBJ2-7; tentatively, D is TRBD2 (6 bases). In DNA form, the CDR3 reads TGTGCCAGCGGACGAATGGCGGGGTATCCCTACGAGCAGTACTTC. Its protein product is CASGRMAGYPYEQYF.